At least ten counts were recorded for the clone carrying this T cell receptor beta chain. V lost 6 bases and J lost 6; bases outside the gene matches: 15. Germline CDR1 and CDR2: MNHNS and SASEGT. The CDR3 spans 16 residues. TCR alpha and beta CDR3 regions were amplified from RNA using iRepertoire nested multiplex PCR. Each CDR3 protein is one row after TCRdb ran MiXCR on the multiplex PCR reads. This table holds roughly 100,000 distinct CDR3 sequences, less than 30% found once. The data are from a study of glioma-infiltrating T cells. Sample: glioma tissue, nonneoplastic brain tissue, or PBMCs (not recorded which). This rearrangement joins TRBV6-1 to TRBJ1-2, with TRBD1 matching over 8 bases. This TCR was sampled from a human donor with low-grade glioma or glioblastoma, undergoing nonglioma brain surgery, or in good health (not recorded which). CDR3 nucleotide sequence: TGTGCCAGCAGGGAGTCGGGTAGCAGGGGGCGCGATGGCTACACCTTC. It is translated as CASRESGSRGRDGYTF.